This section outlines one T cell receptor beta chain sequence together with its context. What it recognizes is unknown. The entry originates in a study of graft-versus-host responses after intestinal transplantation. Study overall: Recipients obtained multivisceral, liver-intestinal, or isolated intestinal transplants. Induction with anti-thymocyte globulin, then tacrolimus and steroids for approximately three years, was given to all recipients. Study-wide points: Maximum circulating GvH clone levels tracked with early post-transplant HvG decreases.

Libraries were prepared by immunoSEQ multiplex PCR; TCRdb keeps only in-frame clonotypes and omits some of them. The table shows some 85,000 clones, with 80% to 90% occurring only once. V gave up 4 bases and J gave up 4 bases, with 10 bases separating them. The CDR3 loop spans 13 amino acids. Per the germline V gene, CDR1 is MGHRA and CDR2 is YSYEKL. This TCR was sampled from a human donor who was the organ donor for an intestinal transplant. This specimen was unstimulated CD8+ T cells sorted from spleen or lymph node cells, taken before transplant. This chain links TRBV4-1 with TRBJ2-5, with no clear D. This CDR3 reads CASSPIGVETQYF. For the CDR3, the DNA is TGCGCCAGCAGCCCAATTGGGGTAGAGACCCAGTACTTC.